The 15 T cell receptor beta chains below were found in one sample sequenced in a study of blood T cells in healthy people across ages. Alongside a J-beta primer mix, a sample-barcoded 5' primer served in a second PCR lasting roughly 6 to 11 cycles. One entry per CDR3 protein results from TCRdb running MiXCR on the 5' RACE reads. This sample carries approximately 900,000 distinct CDR3 sequences, 25% to 35% of them seen once, and the ten largest clones take roughly 10%. The same sample was also used in a study of T cells of mothers and their children.

The sample comprised blood. These receptors all come from a middle-aged woman in good health.

This clonotype was detected ten times or more. The chain recombines TRBV4-3 with TRBJ1-2; D possibly corresponds to TRBD1 (5 bases). CDR1 LGHNA and CDR2 YSLEER come from the germline V gene. The CDR3 length is 14 residues. Trimming removed 0 bases from V and 7 bases from J, with 12 bases in between. The CDR3 DNA is TGCGCCAGCAGCCAAGATACCAGGGTCTCTGGCTACACCTTC. Amino acids: CASSQDTRVSGYTF.

This clonotype was seen more than once but under ten times. The J gene is TRBJ2-7, the V gene TRBV2, with no clear D. V was clipped by 3 bases and J by 4 bases, with 13 bases between them. Looked up from germline, CDR1 is SNHLY and CDR2 is FYNNEI. The CDR3 has 14 amino acids. The CDR3 protein is CASSDKRQIYEQYF. Written as DNA, the CDR3 is TGTGCCAGCAGTGATAAACGGCAGATATACGAGCAGTACTTC. Variable domain in full (rest from reference TRBV2 and TRBJ2-7): EPEVTQTPSHQVTQMGQEVILRCVPISNHLYFYWYRQILGQKVEFLVSFYNNEISEKSEIFDDQFSVERPDGSNFTLKIRSTKLEDSAMYFCASSDKRQIYEQYFGPGTRLTVT.

The rearrangement links TRBV7-8 to TRBJ1-1; D call uncertain. Germline loops: CDR1 SGHVS, CDR2 FQNEAQ. Between the trimmed V and J ends, which lost 2 bases and 5 bases, there was a span of 12 bases. The CDR3 covers 14 residues. The CDR3 protein is CASSLSVWETEAFF. The DNA of the CDR3 is TGTGCCAGCAGCTTATCAGTGTGGGAGACTGAAGCTTTCTTT.

Remarks on this clonotype: One end of the junction is discordant with germline, which a read error may explain. The rearrangement joins TRBV7-9 to TRBJ1-2, with 9 bases fitting TRBD1. CDR1 SEHNR and CDR2 FQNEAQ come from the germline V gene (reference sequence). The length of the CDR3 is 14 residues. The CDR3 DNA is TGTGCCGGCAGCTTTGGGGACAGGGACTATGGCTACACCTTC. Protein product: CAGSFGDRDYGYTF. The complete variable domain, with remaining parts taken from reference TRBV7-9 and TRBJ1-2, reads DTGVSQNPRHKITKRGQNVTFRCDPISEHNRLYWYRQTLGQGPEFLTYFQNEAQLEKSRLLSDRFSAERPKGSFSTLEIQRTEQGDSAMYLCAGSFGDRDYGYTFGSGTRLTVV.

This clonotype showed up just a few times. This sequence joins TRBV28 and TRBJ2-3, with D possibly matching TRBD2 (7 bases). The germline V gene has CDR1 MDHEN and CDR2 SYDVKM. The CDR3 totals 14 residues. Between the trimmed V and J ends, which lost 3 bases and 9 bases, there was a span of 16 bases. CDR3 bases: TGTGCCAGCAGTTTCGGAGCGGGCGGGGGCACGCAGTATTTT. Protein: CASSFGAGGGTQYF.

This clonotype showed up just once. V is TRBV20-1 and J is TRBJ2-3; TRBD2 matches 8 bases. The trim removed 0 bases at V and 8 bases at J, leaving 10 bases unmatched. This CDR3 is built from 15 residues. Germline loops: CDR1 DFQATT, CDR2 SNEGSKA (reference sequence). CDR3 nucleotides: TGCAGTGCTAGAGAAGGTAGCGGGGCATCTGGTACGCAGTATTTT. Translated: CSAREGSGASGTQYF.

J is TRBJ2-2 and V is TRBV12-3 or TRBV12-4; D call uncertain. The CDR3 sequence is 15 residues long. Trimming left V 2 bases short and J 4 bases short, with 11 bases between. The CDR3 nucleotides read TGTGCCAGCAGTTTATCCTCGTGGCCCACCGGGGAGCTGTTTTTT. This translates into CASSLSSWPTGELFF.

The rearrangement links TRBV29-1 to TRBJ1-1; no firm D call. V was trimmed by 6 bases and J by 3 bases, leaving 2 bases between them. Germline CDR1 SQVTM, CDR2 ANQGSEA. This CDR3 has 9 residues. CDR3: CSVDTEAFF. The CDR3, as DNA: TGCAGCGTGGACACTGAAGCTTTCTTT.

Points on this clonotype: This CDR3 is missing its conserved last phenylalanine or tryptophan, likely due to a read error. The genes are TRBV5-5 and TRBJ2-5; maybe TRBD1 (5 bases). This CDR3 has 13 residues. Germline values: CDR1 SGHKS, CDR2 YYEKEE (reference sequence). Trimming took off 1 base at V and 2 bases at J, with 6 bases between the two ends. DNA for the CDR3: TGTGCCAGCAGCTTGCAGGGACAAGAGACCCAGTACAGC. It translates to CASSLQGQETQYS.

The chain combines TRBV4-1 with TRBJ1-2; D might be TRBD1 (6 bases). The germline V and J ends were trimmed by 0 bases and 7 bases, with 18 bases remaining between them. Per germline, CDR1 MGHRA and CDR2 YSYEKL. The CDR3 loop spans 16 amino acids. CDR3 protein: CASSQEGIGGLFGYTF. DNA of the CDR3: TGCGCCAGCAGCCAAGAGGGTATTGGGGGGCTATTTGGCTACACCTTC.

V and J are TRBV29-1 and TRBJ2-5, with TRBD1 matching 7 bases. Trimming cost V 4 bases and J 11 bases; bases outside gene matches: 16. The CDR3 contains 14 residues. Germline CDR1 reads SQVTM; CDR2 reads ANQGSEA. CDR3 loop: CSVAYRGLYNEQYF. Here the CDR3 DNA reads TGCAGCGTTGCGTACAGGGGATTGTACAATGAGCAGTACTTC.

The rearrangement uses TRBV3-1 and TRBJ2-3; weak D call: TRBD1 (6 bases). The V end lost 1 base, the J end lost 6 bases, and 14 bases lay between the germline ends. The CDR3 consists of 15 residues. Germline CDR1 LGHDT, CDR2 YNNKEL (reference sequence). The CDR3 reads CASSQGGRYMDTQYF. Written as DNA, the CDR3 is TGTGCCAGCAGCCAAGGGGGGCGTTACATGGATACGCAGTATTTT.

The rearrangement uses TRBV29-1 and TRBJ1-2, with 12 bases lining up with TRBD1. The CDR3 is made up of 13 amino acids. J gave up 8 bases and V 2 bases, and 3 bases lay outside the gene matches. Per germline, CDR1 SQVTM and CDR2 ANQGSEA. CDR3 nucleotide sequence: TGCAGCGTTGAACGGGACAGGGGGCGCGGCTACACCTTC. It translates to CSVERDRGRGYTF. Based on the CDR3 plus reference TRBV29-1 and TRBJ1-2, the full variable domain is SAVISQKPSRDICQRGTSLTIQCQVDSQVTMMFWYRQQPGQSLTLIATANQGSEATYESGFVIDKFPISRPNLTFSTLTVSNMSPEDSSIYLCSVERDRGRGYTFGSGTRLTVV.

There are a few counts of this clonotype. The V and J genes are TRBV27 and TRBJ1-2; TRBD1 might be the D (5 bases). The CDR3 covers 15 residues. The V end lost 8 bases, the J end lost 2 bases, and 18 bases lay between the germline ends. Germline V gene lookup returns CDR1 MNHEY and CDR2 SMNVEV (reference sequence). CDR3 sequence (DNA): TGTGCCAGCTCTTGGGGAGGGGTCGGGAACTATGGCTACACCTTC. Translated: CASSWGGVGNYGYTF.

The chain recombines TRBV24-1 with TRBJ2-3; TRBD2 might be the D (7 bases). The germline gives CDR1 KGHDR, CDR2 SFDVKD. This CDR3 has 14 residues. Trimming left V 7 bases short and J 0 bases short, with 10 bases between. DNA for the CDR3: TGTGCCACCAGGGGGGGGCGGAGCACAGATACGCAGTATTTT. It specifies CATRGGRSTDTQYF.